The sample holds a few counts of the clone carrying this TCR beta chain. Its antigen is unidentified. Trimming took 6 bases from V and 4 from J; bases not matched to a gene: 21. The CDR3 loop spans 19 amino acids. The V gene's germline CDR1 is MNHNS and CDR2 SASEGT. This record comes from a study of T cells in Graves' hyperthyroidism and ophthalmopathy. Study results and limitations: Ophthalmopathy was model-predicted a median about 6 months pre-onset. Blood shared most expanded thyroid clonotypes above 0.001.

Patients between 18 and 65 years old had hyperthyroidism, newly diagnosed and lasting under 2 months. Authors of the study amplified TCR beta CDR3 regions from RNA transcripts. The HTBI primer set served for first-round RT-PCR of the TCR CDR3. TCRdb independently ran MiXCR on the multiplex PCR reads; one entry per CDR3 protein. The sample has approximately 710,000 distinct CDR3 sequences, roughly 17% seen once. The sequenced sample consisted of blood. This chain uses TRBV6-1 with TRBJ2-5; 9 bases match TRBD2. This receptor was identified in a man between 45 and 60 years old with Graves' hyperthyroidism. CDR3 loop: CASRGRGHGGRADAETQYF. CDR3 nucleotides: TGTGCCAGCAGGGGAAGGGGGCACGGCGGGAGGGCCGATGCAGAGACCCAGTACTTC.